The next 27 T cell receptor beta chains were all read from a single sample in a study of T-cell reconstitution after alpha-beta-depleted transplantation in children. Unique molecular identifiers tagged the TCRbeta library. MiXCR, run by TCRdb on the PCR reads, gives a single entry per CDR3 protein. The sample yields 250,000 or so distinct CDR3 sequences, under 30% seen once. The sample was PBMCs, mostly from graft donor cells, taken 360 days after TCRalphabeta/CD19-depleted stem cell transplant. These receptors all come from a female patient aged 2-9 years who had a stem cell transplant for congenital amegakaryocytic thrombocytopenia, so the T cells may come from the graft donor.

On this clonotype: A much more abundant neighbour one base away suggests this may be a read error. V gene TRBV10-3 combines with J gene TRBJ1-3; D is possibly TRBD1 (5 bases). Trimming stripped 0 bases from V and 0 bases from J, with 12 bases between. Germline V gives CDR1 ENHRY, CDR2 SYGVKD. This CDR3 has 17 amino acids. The CDR3 nucleotides read TGTGCCATCAGTGAGTCCGCCGACAGTGACTCTGGAAACACCATATATTTT. It is translated as CAISESADSDSGNTIYF.

This chain joins TRBV20-1 and TRBJ2-7; the match to TRBD2 covers 14 bases. The CDR3 sequence is 12 residues long. Germline V gives CDR1 DFQATT, CDR2 SNEGSKA (reference sequence). CDR3 DNA sequence: TGCAGCGCTGGACTAGCGGGGGGTCGGCAGTACTTC. It translates to CSAGLAGGRQYF.

The rearrangement links TRBV20-1 to TRBJ1-5, with D possibly TRBD1 on 5 matching bases. The germline V and J ends were trimmed by 0 bases and 4 bases, with 16 bases remaining between them. CDR1 is DFQATT, CDR2 SNEGSKA, per germline (reference sequence). The CDR3 length is 16 residues. In DNA form, the CDR3 reads TGCAGTGCTAGAGATTCGGGGGGTGGAGGAAATCAGCCCCAGCATTTT. Amino acids: CSARDSGGGGNQPQHF.

The gene calls are TRBV18 and TRBJ2-3; D is unresolved. CDR3 length equals 14 residues. Trimming removed 2 bases at V and 6 bases at J, with 12 bases between. CDR1 is KGHSH, CDR2 LQKENI, per germline. This chain's CDR3 is CASSPFPNMDTQYF. CDR3 bases: TGTGCCAGCTCACCATTTCCCAATATGGATACGCAGTATTTT.

The V call is TRBV7-3, the J call TRBJ1-1, with no clear D. Germline V gene data show CDR1 as SGHTA and CDR2 as FQGTGA. Trimming took 2 bases from V and 1 from J, leaving 5 bases between them. This CDR3 contains 13 residues. The CDR3 coding sequence is TGTGCCAGCAGCTTACGGTGGAACACTGAAGCTTTCTTT. Protein sequence: CASSLRWNTEAFF.

This clonotype was observed a handful of times. The chain links TRBV11-2 to TRBJ1-1; unclear D gene. Trimming shortened V by 5 bases and J by 1 base, and 8 bases separated the two germline ends. There are 13 residues in the CDR3. Germline V gene lookup returns CDR1 SGHAT and CDR2 FQNNGV. CDR3 sequence reads: CASSRMWNTEAFF. The CDR3 DNA follows: TGTGCCAGCAGCCGCATGTGGAACACTGAAGCTTTCTTT.

Ten or more counts support this clonotype. V and J are TRBV10-3 and TRBJ2-1, with D maybe TRBD1 (6 bases). Germline V gives CDR1 ENHRY, CDR2 SYGVKD. CDR3 size: 14 residues. V lost 10 bases and J 5 bases, leaving 18 bases between the germline ends. The CDR3 DNA reads as TGTGCCACATCCCCCGTTGGACAGAACAATGAGCAGTTCTTC. It translates to CATSPVGQNNEQFF.

V usage is TRBV15 and J usage is TRBJ2-7; 7 bases match TRBD2. Germline lookup yields CDR1 LNHNV and CDR2 YYDKDF (reference sequence). Unmatched junction bases numbered 11, after V lost 5 bases and J lost 1 base. The CDR3 has 16 amino acids. CDR3 sequence: CATSGGRVAKSYEQYF. As DNA, the CDR3 is TGTGCCACCAGCGGGGGGAGGGTGGCGAAGTCCTACGAGCAGTACTTC.

This clonotype turned up a few times. This chain joins TRBV20-1 and TRBJ2-1; the D gene is possibly TRBD2 (6 bases). V lost 6 bases, J lost 6 bases, and 18 bases lay in between. The CDR3 length is 14 residues. The germline V gene encodes CDR1 DFQATT and CDR2 SNEGSKA (reference sequence). CDR3 loop: CSAAGRRGGNEQFF. Here the CDR3 DNA reads TGCAGTGCCGCTGGTCGGCGGGGAGGCAATGAGCAGTTCTTC.

This clonotype showed up many times. The chain has TRBV12-3 or TRBV12-4 and TRBJ2-2, with 12 nucleotides matching TRBD2. J lost 5 bases, V lost 4 bases, and 11 bases had no gene match. The CDR3 runs 18 residues. CDR3 bases: TGTGCCAGCAGTTACCTAGCGGGAGGGCCGATGAAGACCGGGGAGCTGTTTTTT. It specifies CASSYLAGGPMKTGELFF.

This clonotype was recorded many times. The chain employs TRBV12-3 or TRBV12-4 and TRBJ2-1; 8 nucleotides match TRBD2. The CDR3 totals 16 residues. V shed 2 bases, J shed 0 bases, and the junction held 3 bases outside the gene matches. The CDR3 nucleotides read TGTGCCAGCAGTTTAACGGCGGGGGGCTCCTACAATGAGCAGTTCTTC. Translated, it gives CASSLTAGGSYNEQFF.

V gene TRBV7-9 combines with J gene TRBJ2-1; D remains ambiguous. This CDR3 region has 16 residues. Trimming shortened V by 1 base and J by 6 bases, and 16 bases separated the two germline ends. Germline loops: CDR1 SEHNR, CDR2 FQNEAQ (reference sequence). CDR3 amino acids: CASSLVPTHGGNEQFF. The CDR3 DNA sequence: TGTGCCAGCAGCTTAGTTCCGACTCACGGTGGCAATGAGCAGTTCTTC. The complete variable domain, with remaining parts taken from reference TRBV7-9 and TRBJ2-1, reads DTGVSQNPRHKITKRGQNVTFRCDPISEHNRLYWYRQTLGQGPEFLTYFQNEAQLEKSRLLSDRFSAERPKGSFSTLEIQRTEQGDSAMYLCASSLVPTHGGNEQFFGPGTRLTVL.

The chain combines TRBV20-1 with TRBJ2-4; D gene ambiguous. Trimming cost V 3 bases and J 0 bases, with 12 bases left between them. The CDR3 spans 15 residues. Germline CDR1 is DFQATT and CDR2 is SNEGSKA (reference sequence). Here the CDR3 DNA reads TGCAGTGCTAGGTCGGCACTCCTAGCCAAAAACATTCAGTACTTC. Protein sequence: CSARSALLAKNIQYF.

This clonotype was seen a handful of times. V and J are TRBV28 and TRBJ2-3; TRBD1 might be the D (6 bases). Germline V gene lookup returns CDR1 MDHEN and CDR2 SYDVKM. The CDR3 loop spans 15 amino acids. V was shortened by 3 bases and J by 2 bases, with 12 bases between the two germline ends. In DNA form, the CDR3 reads TGTGCCAGCAGTTTTGGGACACCAGCCACAGATACGCAGTATTTT. Protein: CASSFGTPATDTQYF.

This clonotype was observed a few times. This chain links TRBV20-1 with TRBJ2-7; D remains unclear. The V end lost 4 bases, the J end lost 2 bases, and 18 bases lay between the germline ends. Germline CDR1 reads DFQATT; CDR2 reads SNEGSKA (reference sequence). The CDR3 sequence is 15 residues long. The CDR3 spells CSAIRAPIIPYEQYF. As DNA, the CDR3 is TGCAGTGCTATTAGGGCTCCTATAATCCCCTACGAGCAGTACTTC.

The table lists this clonotype with a few counts. J is TRBJ2-5 and V is TRBV5-1; a possible D gene is TRBD1 (7 bases). The CDR3 has 15 amino acids. The ends were cut back, 0 bases at V and 2 bases at J, with 11 bases in the middle. Germline V gene data show CDR1 as SGHRS and CDR2 as YFSETQ. The CDR3 sequence: CASSLARGRQETQYF. CDR3 in DNA: TGCGCCAGCAGCTTGGCCAGGGGGAGGCAAGAGACCCAGTACTTC.

This clonotype turned up a few times. The chain is built from TRBV20-1 and TRBJ1-4; 7 bases line up with TRBD1. V trimming: 6 bases; J trimming: 1 base; junction bases outside the gene matches: 5. This CDR3 region has 14 residues. Germline V CDR1 and CDR2: DFQATT, SNEGSKA (reference sequence). The CDR3 sequence: CSAPQGKTNEKLFF. The CDR3 nucleotides are TGCAGTGCGCCACAGGGGAAAACTAATGAAAAACTGTTTTTT.

The chain carries TRBV20-1 and TRBJ2-1, with 9 bases aligning to TRBD2. Unmatched junction bases numbered 10, after V lost 2 bases and J lost 5 bases. This CDR3 has 16 residues. Per germline, CDR1 DFQATT and CDR2 SNEGSKA (reference sequence). The CDR3 DNA follows: TGCAGTGCTAGATTCCACGGGACTAGCAGGGACAATGAGCAGTTCTTC. This translates into CSARFHGTSRDNEQFF.

A note on this clonotype: A junction boundary mismatches the germline segment, possibly from a read error. The CDR3 reads CARSLDRGIAYEQYF. As DNA, the CDR3 is TGTGCCAGGAGCTTGGACAGGGGTATCGCCTACGAGCAGTACTTC. The chain joins TRBV5-3 to TRBJ2-7; TRBD1 matches 9 bases. Being an ORF, TRBV5-3 has a function that is uncertain. The CDR3 totals 15 residues.

This clonotype has a handful of counts. This chain joins TRBV20-1 and TRBJ2-1, with D unresolved. The germline CDR1 and CDR2 sequences are DFQATT and SNEGSKA (reference sequence). CDR3 size: 10 residues. Trimming took off 4 bases at V and 4 bases at J, with 2 bases between the two ends. CDR3 amino acids: CSATYNEQFF. The CDR3, as DNA: TGCAGTGCTACTTACAATGAGCAGTTCTTC.

J is TRBJ2-3 and V is TRBV13; 13 bases are a match to TRBD2. V lost 5 bases and J lost 7; bases outside the gene matches: 18. The CDR3 loop spans 19 amino acids. Germline V lookup: CDR1 PRHDT, CDR2 FYEKMQ (reference sequence). The chain's CDR3 is CASSHIPPRLAGGPYTQYF. The CDR3 DNA reads as TGTGCCAGCAGCCATATTCCGCCCCGACTAGCGGGAGGACCATATACGCAGTATTTT.

The rearrangement uses TRBV5-1 and TRBJ2-5, with TRBD2 identical over 8 bases. The CDR3 covers 14 residues. The V gene end was trimmed by 4 bases and the J gene end by 4 bases; junction bases not matched to a gene: 6. Germline V gene data show CDR1 as SGHRS and CDR2 as YFSETQ. DNA of the CDR3: TGCGCCAGCAGCCCGGGGGGGAGAACAGAGACCCAGTACTTC. This sequence encodes CASSPGGRTETQYF.

This clonotype was observed a few times. The chain is built from TRBV5-5 and TRBJ2-5; 12 bases line up with TRBD2. J lost 3 bases, V lost 0 bases, and 0 bases had no gene match. The CDR3 contains 15 residues. CDR1 and CDR2 (germline): SGHKS, YYEKEE (reference sequence). DNA for the CDR3: TGTGCCAGCAGCTTGGGACTAGCGGGGGAAGAGACCCAGTACTTC. This encodes CASSLGLAGEETQYF.

The chain combines TRBV5-1 with TRBJ2-3, with D possibly TRBD1 on 6 matching bases. This CDR3 has 13 residues. Trimming removed 4 bases from V and 7 bases from J, with 13 bases in between. Germline assignment: CDR1 SGHRS and CDR2 YFSETQ. CDR3 amino acids: CASSVDRTYTQYF. CDR3 DNA sequence: TGCGCCAGCAGCGTCGACAGGACTTATACGCAGTATTTT.

The rearrangement joins TRBV30 to TRBJ2-3, with D possibly TRBD2 on 6 matching bases. Germline values: CDR1 GTSNPN, CDR2 SVGIG (reference sequence). CDR3 length: 10 amino acids. V was pared by 5 bases and J by 9 bases, with 9 bases between. CDR3 coding DNA: TGTGCCTGGGCGGAGGGAACGCAGTATTTT. The encoded protein is CAWAEGTQYF.

This clonotype was counted between two and nine times. The genes are TRBV11-2 and TRBJ2-3; TRBD2 is a possible D gene (5 bases). This CDR3 contains 17 residues. Deletions cut 3 bases from V and 0 bases from J, with 16 bases between. The germline V gene encodes CDR1 SGHAT and CDR2 FQNNGV. This chain's CDR3 is CASSFYKRAKSTDTQYF. The CDR3 DNA follows: TGTGCCAGCAGCTTTTATAAGAGGGCGAAGAGCACAGATACGCAGTATTTT. Full variable domain (rest looked up from reference TRBV11-2 and TRBJ2-3): EAGVAQSPRYKIIEKRQSVAFWCNPISGHATLYWYQQILGQGPKLLIQFQNNGVVDDSQLPKDRFSAERLKGVDSTLKIQPAKLEDSAVYLCASSFYKRAKSTDTQYFGPGTRLTVL.

The chain couples TRBV7-3 to TRBJ2-1, with 14 positions matching TRBD2. Germline CDR1 reads SGHTA; CDR2 reads FQGTGA. The CDR3 has 17 residues. V lost 3 bases to trimming and J lost 5 bases; unmatched junction nucleotides: 6. CDR3 protein: CASSFGLAGGENNEQFF. The CDR3 DNA is TGTGCCAGCAGCTTCGGACTAGCGGGAGGAGAGAACAATGAGCAGTTCTTC. The full variable domain, completed using reference TRBV7-3 and TRBJ2-1, is GAGVSQTPSNKVTEKGKYVELRCDPISGHTALYWYRQSLGQGPEFLIYFQGTGAADDSGLPNDRFFAVRPEGSVSTLKIQRTERGDSAVYLCASSFGLAGGENNEQFFGPGTRLTVL.